This T cell receptor beta chain was recovered during a study of shared T cell receptors in the human thymus. Germline values: CDR1 MNHEY, CDR2 SMNVEV (reference sequence). The CDR3 sequence is 16 residues long. V lost 4 bases and J lost 3, with 19 bases in between. Assay: immunoSEQ multiplex PCR; the TCRdb copy retains only in-frame clones and omits some. Counted here are about 540,000 clones, approximately 78% occurring once; the ten biggest clones make up 0.013%. These sequences were also reported in another study, on human thymus T cells. That paper states: Each of the donors was a healthy Finnish infant who was undergoing open corrective cardiac surgery for congenital heart defects. Corrective cardiac surgery supplied the resected thymus tissue. Highly overlapping thymic repertoires in unrelated individuals were reported by related research.

Sequencing used thymocytes. The sequence was collected from a boy less than two years old with a congenital heart defect. The V gene is TRBV27, the J gene TRBJ2-7, with D tentatively TRBD1 (6 bases). The CDR3 loop is CASSSHIPTGFYEQYF. CDR3 DNA sequence: TGTGCCAGCAGTTCCCACATACCGACAGGATTCTACGAGCAGTACTTC.